The 26 T cell receptor beta chains reported below all come from one sample, sequenced in a study of low-dose radiotherapy and immunotherapy resistance in tumors. TRAV- and TRBV-specific primers, spanning alpha and beta chains, primed first-strand cDNA. TCRs were amplified for 15 to 25 PCR cycles with a constant-region primer and V-primer adapter. TCRdb re-derived calls from the reads in MiXCR, one entry per CDR3 protein. The table has about 35,000 distinct CDR3 sequences, around 20% seen once. Time point noted: after trial treatment. As for treatment: LDRT plus nivolumab, ipilimumab, low-dose cyclophosphamide and aspirin (RACIN trial). Material: PBMCs, obtained after low-dose radiotherapy plus immunotherapy. The receptors were gathered from a female donor with ovarian cancer.

The table lists this clonotype with many counts. The chain couples TRBV7-2 to TRBJ2-5; the D gene is possibly TRBD2 (5 bases). V was cut by 7 bases and J by 2 bases, with 11 bases left in between. The CDR3 runs 13 residues. Germline lookup yields CDR1 SGHTA and CDR2 FQGNSA. The CDR3 region is CASTKRHQETQYF. Here the CDR3 DNA reads TGTGCCAGCACCAAGCGGCATCAAGAGACCCAGTACTTC.

This clonotype has ten or more counts. The rearrangement uses TRBV29-1 and TRBJ2-7, with unresolved D. V was cut by 3 bases and J by 3 bases, with 3 bases left in between. CDR1 is SQVTM and CDR2 is ANQGSEA in the germline V gene. The CDR3 is 10 amino acids. In nucleotides, the CDR3 is TGCAGCGTTGACAGCTACGAGCAGTACTTC. It specifies CSVDSYEQYF.

Ten or more counts support this clonotype. This chain connects TRBV30 to TRBJ1-4; D remains ambiguous. The CDR3 has 14 amino acids. The V end lost 3 bases, the J end lost 8 bases, and 16 bases lay between the germline ends. The germline V gene encodes CDR1 GTSNPN and CDR2 SVGIG (reference sequence). CDR3 sequence reads: CAWSPGPAEEKLFF. In DNA form, the CDR3 reads TGTGCCTGGAGCCCCGGGCCAGCAGAAGAAAAACTGTTTTTT.

This clonotype was detected many times. The junction and the germline gene differ at one end; a read error may be behind it. The chain joins TRBV28 to TRBJ2-7; the match to TRBD2 covers 12 bases. This CDR3 region has 16 residues. Germline V gives CDR1 MDHEN, CDR2 SYDVKM. CDR3 sequence (DNA): TGTGCCAGCAGTTCCCTAGCGGGAGGGCTCTCCTTCGAGCAGTACTTC. Amino acid sequence: CASSSLAGGLSFEQYF.

This clonotype appeared a few times. The chain carries TRBV15 and TRBJ2-3; D may be TRBD1 (5 bases). The CDR3 is 16 amino acids. V lost 1 base and J lost 2, with 13 bases in between. Germline V gene sequence: CDR1 LNHNV, CDR2 YYDKDF (reference sequence). The CDR3: CATSRASLGDTDTQYF. Written as DNA, the CDR3 is TGTGCCACCAGCAGAGCCTCTCTAGGGGACACAGATACGCAGTATTTT. Full variable domain (remainder filled in from reference TRBV15 and TRBJ2-3): DAMVIQNPRYQVTQFGKPVTLSCSQTLNHNVMYWYQQKSSQAPKLLFHYYDKDFNNEADTPDNFQSRRPNTSFCFLDIRSPGLGDTAMYLCATSRASLGDTDTQYFGPGTRLTVL.

This clonotype was seen a handful of times. A far larger clone is one base from this, pointing to a likely read error. CDR3 amino acids: CSAPNRVNEQYF. CDR3 DNA sequence: TGCAGTGCCCCCAATAGAGTTAATGAGCAGTACTTC. V and J are TRBV20-1 and TRBJ2-7, with D unclear. The CDR3 has 12 amino acids. Germline V gives CDR1 DFQATT, CDR2 SNEGSKA (reference sequence). Trimming cost V 6 bases and J 7 bases, with 16 bases left between them.

This clonotype was detected only a few times. This chain connects TRBV2 to TRBJ2-4, with 8 bases that match TRBD2. Trimming took 6 bases from V and 5 from J; bases not matched to a gene: 6. Germline CDR1 SNHLY, CDR2 FYNNEI. This CDR3 comprises 14 residues. CDR3 protein: CASRGAGDQNIQYF. CDR3 nucleotides: TGTGCCAGCAGGGGAGCGGGAGATCAAAACATTCAGTACTTC.

This clonotype was picked up many times. The chain uses TRBV20-1 and TRBJ2-7; D is possibly TRBD1 or TRBD2 (5 bases each). Germline CDR1 reads DFQATT; CDR2 reads SNEGSKA (reference sequence). The CDR3 extends over 12 amino acids. Trimming pared 1 base from V and 4 bases from J, leaving 8 bases between. The CDR3 DNA reads TGCAGTGCTAGAGGGGACGCATACGAGCAGTACTTC. Translated: CSARGDAYEQYF.

This clonotype appeared many times. The chain uses TRBV12-3 or TRBV12-4 and TRBJ2-7; 7 nucleotides align to TRBD1. Unmatched junction bases numbered 9, after V lost 4 bases and J lost 6 bases. This CDR3 has 14 amino acids. The CDR3 bases are TGTGCCAGCAGTTCCCTCGACAGGGTCCCCGAGCAGTACTTC. Translated, it gives CASSSLDRVPEQYF.

This clonotype was observed at least ten times. This chain joins TRBV20-1 and TRBJ2-1, with TRBD2 as a possible D gene (7 bases). Per germline, CDR1 DFQATT and CDR2 SNEGSKA (reference sequence). CDR3 length: 16 amino acids. V was pared by 0 bases and J by 4 bases, with 16 bases between. The CDR3 DNA is TGCAGTGCTAGAGATTCAGGACTAGGGGGATACAATGAGCAGTTCTTC. As protein: CSARDSGLGGYNEQFF.

This clonotype came up many times. This chain connects TRBV27 to TRBJ2-7; D may be TRBD2 (6 bases). Germline values: CDR1 MNHEY, CDR2 SMNVEV (reference sequence). V lost 6 bases and J 1 base, leaving 13 bases between the germline ends. This CDR3 region has 14 residues. This CDR3 reads CASRRMGGSYEQYF. CDR3 bases: TGTGCCAGCAGGCGGATGGGGGGATCCTACGAGCAGTACTTC.

This clonotype was recorded at least ten times. The CDR3 sequence: CASRVTFSDTEAFF. The CDR3 DNA reads TGTGCCAGCAGGGTGACATTCTCCGACACTGAAGCTTTCTTT. The chain combines TRBV6-2 or TRBV6-3 with TRBJ1-1; D remains unclear. V dropped 6 bases and J dropped 3 bases, with 14 bases sitting between them. The CDR3 has 14 residues. Germline V gives CDR1 MNHEY, CDR2 SVGEGT.

Many counts were recorded for this clonotype. The chain joins TRBV28 to TRBJ2-7; D not certain. The germline V gene encodes CDR1 MDHEN and CDR2 SYDVKM. The CDR3 is 13 residues long. Trimming cost V 1 base and J 0 bases, with 4 bases left between them. The CDR3 coding sequence is TGTGCCAGCAGTTTATCCTTCTCCTACGAGCAGTACTTC. Translating it yields CASSLSFSYEQYF.

This clonotype was detected a few times. The chain couples TRBV29-1 to TRBJ2-7; D remains ambiguous. Germline CDR1 is SQVTM and CDR2 is ANQGSEA. V was clipped by 6 bases and J by 3 bases, with 9 bases between them. The CDR3 runs 11 residues. CDR3 sequence: CSVQENYEQYF. CDR3 DNA sequence: TGCAGCGTCCAGGAGAACTACGAGCAGTACTTC.

This clonotype occurred a few times. This chain uses TRBV10-3 with TRBJ2-3; D is ambiguous. CDR1 and CDR2 from the germline V gene are ENHRY and SYGVKD. Trimming left V 5 bases short and J 3 bases short, with 15 bases between. This CDR3 is built from 15 residues. The CDR3 is CAISPGPGLTDTQYF. Here the CDR3 DNA reads TGTGCCATCAGTCCGGGCCCAGGTTTAACAGATACGCAGTATTTT.

This clonotype showed up many times. This rearrangement joins TRBV20-1 to TRBJ1-3; D may be TRBD1 (6 bases). The CDR3 sequence is 13 residues long. V was shortened by 5 bases and J by 0 bases, with 8 bases between the two germline ends. CDR1 and CDR2 (germline): DFQATT, SNEGSKA (reference sequence). CDR3 coding DNA: TGCAGTGCTGTGGACAGCTCTGGAAACACCATATATTTT. It is translated as CSAVDSSGNTIYF.

The sample holds many counts of this clonotype. The rearrangement joins TRBV5-1 to TRBJ2-7; D ambiguous. V lost 1 base to trimming and J lost 0 bases, with 14 bases between them. Germline CDR1 reads SGHRS; CDR2 reads YFSETQ. The CDR3 contains 16 residues. The CDR3 loop reads CASSLFAQLDSYEQYF. DNA for the CDR3: TGCGCCAGCAGCTTGTTCGCACAGCTGGACTCCTACGAGCAGTACTTC.

A few counts support this clonotype. The V gene is TRBV2, the J gene TRBJ1-1; D gene unclear. Germline CDR1 is SNHLY and CDR2 is FYNNEI. This CDR3 contains 14 residues. V lost 4 bases and J 1 base, leaving 10 bases between the germline ends. The CDR3 loop is CASSASTGNTEAFF. In DNA, the CDR3 is TGTGCCAGCAGTGCCTCGACGGGGAACACTGAAGCTTTCTTT.

This clonotype has at least ten counts. The chain joins TRBV9 to TRBJ1-5; possibly TRBD1 for D (5 bases). Per the germline V gene, CDR1 is SGDLS and CDR2 is YYNGEE. The CDR3 sequence is 15 residues long. The germline V and J ends were trimmed by 3 bases and 3 bases, with 13 bases remaining between them. DNA for the CDR3: TGTGCCAGCAGCGCCCACCCCAGGGACAATCAGCCCCAGCATTTT. Translation gives CASSAHPRDNQPQHF. Complete variable domain (other parts from reference TRBV9 and TRBJ1-5): DSGVTQTPKHLITATGQRVTLRCSPRSGDLSVYWYQQSLDQGLQFLIQYYNGEERAKGNILERFSAQQFPDLHSELNLSSLELGDSALYFCASSAHPRDNQPQHFGDGTRLSIL.

This clonotype was observed a few times. The genes are TRBV2 and TRBJ2-2, with a weak D call TRBD2 (6 bases). Germline CDR1 SNHLY, CDR2 FYNNEI. Between the trimmed V and J ends, which lost 6 bases and 6 bases, there was a span of 8 bases. The CDR3 covers 12 residues. The CDR3 sequence: CASSERAGELFF. The CDR3 coding sequence is TGTGCCAGCAGCGAGCGGGCCGGGGAGCTGTTTTTT.

Ten or more counts support this clonotype. The J gene is TRBJ2-2, the V gene TRBV11-3; tentatively, D is TRBD1 (5 bases). Germline lookup yields CDR1 SGHNT and CDR2 YENEEA. The V and J ends lost 5 bases and 5 bases respectively, with 15 bases between them. The CDR3 consists of 15 residues. The CDR3 region has the DNA TGTGCCAGCAGCCCAGGGTATGGCGAAACCGGGGAGCTGTTTTTT. Residues: CASSPGYGETGELFF.

This clonotype was recorded many times. The chain is built from TRBV5-1 and TRBJ1-4; 9 bases fit TRBD1. The CDR3 contains 14 residues. J was trimmed by 6 bases and V by 6 bases; bases with no gene match: 6. Per the germline V gene, CDR1 is SGHRS and CDR2 is YFSETQ. The CDR3 DNA reads as TGCGCCAGCAAACAGGGGGCGGTAGATGAAAAACTGTTTTTT. It translates to CASKQGAVDEKLFF.

This clonotype was found many times. The gene calls are TRBV19 and TRBJ2-7; D remains unclear. The CDR3 has 13 residues. CDR1 is LNHDA and CDR2 is SQIVND in the germline V gene (reference sequence). V shed 4 bases and J shed 2 bases, with 9 bases lying between them. The CDR3 region is CASSTLPPYEQYF. DNA of the CDR3: TGTGCCAGTAGTACCCTACCTCCCTACGAGCAGTACTTC.

Many counts were recorded for this clonotype. The chain recombines TRBV5-1 with TRBJ1-3; the D gene is possibly TRBD1 (5 bases). The CDR3 has 15 amino acids. CDR1 is SGHRS and CDR2 is YFSETQ in the germline V gene. Trimming took off 4 bases at V and 0 bases at J, with 11 bases between the two ends. DNA of the CDR3: TGCGCCAGCAGCAGACAGTCTTTCTCTGGAAACACCATATATTTT. It codes for CASSRQSFSGNTIYF.

The sample holds one count of this clonotype. With only one base between it and a far larger clone, this is likely a read error. In DNA, the CDR3 is TGTGCCAGCAGCGTACACAGGGGGAGCTACGAGCAGTACTTC. Its protein product is CASSVHRGSYEQYF. The V call is TRBV26, the J call TRBJ2-7; TRBD1, the table's D call, lacks a check against the DNA. TRBV26 is a known pseudogene. There are 14 residues in the CDR3.

This clonotype came up many times. J is TRBJ2-2 and V is TRBV29-1, with D perhaps matching TRBD1 (6 bases). The CDR3 is 13 amino acids. V shed 6 bases and J shed 4 bases, with 12 bases lying between them. The germline gives CDR1 SQVTM, CDR2 ANQGSEA. The CDR3 is CSVSRTATGELFF. The DNA for the CDR3 is TGCAGCGTATCTCGGACAGCCACCGGGGAGCTGTTTTTT.